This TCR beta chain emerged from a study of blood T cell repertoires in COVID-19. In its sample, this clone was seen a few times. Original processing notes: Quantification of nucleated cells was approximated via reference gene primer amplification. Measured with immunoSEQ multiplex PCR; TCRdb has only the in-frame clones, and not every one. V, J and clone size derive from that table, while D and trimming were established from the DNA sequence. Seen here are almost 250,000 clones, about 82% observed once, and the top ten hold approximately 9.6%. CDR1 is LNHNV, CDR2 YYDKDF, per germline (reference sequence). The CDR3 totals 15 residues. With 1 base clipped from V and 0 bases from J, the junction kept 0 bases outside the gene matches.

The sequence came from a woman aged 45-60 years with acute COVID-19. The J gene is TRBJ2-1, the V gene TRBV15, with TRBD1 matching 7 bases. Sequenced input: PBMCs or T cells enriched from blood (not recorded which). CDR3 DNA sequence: TGTGCCACCAGCAGAGGGGACAGCTCCTACAATGAGCAGTTCTTC. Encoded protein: CATSRGDSSYNEQFF.